These 30 T cell receptor beta chains were all obtained from the same sample, sequenced in a study of identical twins. TCRdb reprocessed the 5' RACE reads via MiXCR and lists one record per CDR3 protein. The sample includes 280,000 or so distinct CDR3 sequences, less than 9% of them seen just once. These data also formed part of another study, on yellow fever vaccine responses in identical twins.

Sequenced: memory (CD45RO+) T cells sorted from blood. Receptor source: a woman aged 18-30 years in good health.

This clonotype came up a few times. The chain recombines TRBV7-7 with TRBJ2-5; possibly TRBD1 or TRBD2 for D (6 bases each). The CDR3 covers 15 residues. Trimming removed 1 base from V and 2 bases from J, with 11 bases in between. Germline V lookup: CDR1 SSHAT, CDR2 FNYEAQ (reference sequence). This CDR3 is CASSLVGGRQETQYF. The CDR3 region has the DNA TGTGCCAGCAGCTTAGTAGGGGGGCGGCAAGAGACCCAGTACTTC.

In this sample, this clonotype turned up many times. This rearrangement joins TRBV3-1 to TRBJ2-7; no definite D call. The V and J ends lost 4 bases and 6 bases respectively, with 13 bases between them. The CDR3 is made up of 13 amino acids. Germline CDR1 reads LGHDT; CDR2 reads YNNKEL (reference sequence). The CDR3 loop reads CASSLGSMGEQYF. The CDR3, as DNA: TGTGCCAGCAGCCTCGGAAGTATGGGCGAGCAGTACTTC.

This clonotype was seen more than once but under ten times. The V call is TRBV2, the J call TRBJ2-1; the D is unclear. Per the germline V gene, CDR1 is SNHLY and CDR2 is FYNNEI. Trimming cost V 6 bases and J 2 bases, with 8 bases left between them. This CDR3 region has 13 residues. The CDR3 here is CASRAVTYNEQFF. CDR3 nucleotide sequence: TGTGCCAGCAGGGCGGTGACCTACAATGAGCAGTTCTTC.

This clonotype was recorded at least ten times. This chain connects TRBV7-9 to TRBJ2-6; D unclear. This CDR3 comprises 15 residues. Looked up from germline, CDR1 is SEHNR and CDR2 is FQNEAQ (reference sequence). Trimming took off 5 bases at V and 1 base at J, with 9 bases between the two ends. In nucleotides, the CDR3 is TGTGCCAGCAGCATAGGGTGGTCTGGGGCCAACGTCCTGACTTTC. Its translation is CASSIGWSGANVLTF.

In this sample, this clonotype turned up a few times. The V call is TRBV9, the J call TRBJ2-3; D is undetermined. Germline V CDR1 and CDR2: SGDLS, YYNGEE. Trimming took off 0 bases at V and 4 bases at J, with 6 bases between the two ends. CDR3 length: 13 amino acids. The CDR3 here is CASSVDPADTQYF. The CDR3 nucleotides are TGTGCCAGCAGCGTAGATCCAGCAGATACGCAGTATTTT.

This clonotype was detected a few times. The chain uses TRBV6-1 and TRBJ1-1; D unresolved. The germline CDR1 and CDR2 sequences are MNHNS and SASEGT. The CDR3 is 14 residues long. V lost 6 bases to trimming and J lost 3 bases, with 14 bases between them. CDR3 protein: CASSNGLADTEAFF. CDR3 DNA: TGTGCCAGCAGCAACGGGTTGGCGGACACTGAAGCTTTCTTT.

The genes are TRBV20-1 and TRBJ1-5; D remains unclear. Germline V gene sequence: CDR1 DFQATT, CDR2 SNEGSKA (reference sequence). CDR3 length: 14 amino acids. V lost 0 bases, J lost 1 base, and 7 bases lay in between. The CDR3 DNA is TGCAGTGCTAGAGAGTGGCAGAGCAATCAGCCCCAGCATTTT. This translates into CSAREWQSNQPQHF.

This clonotype turned up a few times. The rearrangement joins TRBV6-6 to TRBJ1-5; no firm D call. The CDR3 is made up of 13 amino acids. Looked up from germline, CDR1 is MNHNY and CDR2 is SVGAGI (reference sequence). V lost 6 bases to trimming and J lost 4 bases, with 10 bases between them. As DNA, the CDR3 is TGTGCCAGCAGCAACGGGAGAAATCAGCCCCAGCATTTT. Amino acid sequence: CASSNGRNQPQHF.

This clonotype has only a few counts. The chain couples TRBV7-6 to TRBJ1-3; tentatively, D is TRBD1 (6 bases). CDR1 and CDR2 from the germline V gene are SGHVS and FNYEAQ. V was cut by 1 base and J by 4 bases, with 14 bases left in between. The CDR3 has 16 residues. CDR3 DNA: TGTGCCAGCAGCTTAGGGGACACGGCCGCGGGAAACACCATATATTTT. Encoded protein: CASSLGDTAAGNTIYF.

This clonotype was seen more than once but under ten times. The chain links TRBV19 to TRBJ2-7, with a tentative D call TRBD1 (6 bases). Looked up from germline, CDR1 is LNHDA and CDR2 is SQIVND (reference sequence). This CDR3 contains 15 residues. Trimming took 1 base from V and 5 from J, leaving 15 bases between them. The CDR3 sequence: CASSIGAGALNEQYF. The CDR3 DNA sequence: TGTGCCAGTAGTATAGGCGCAGGGGCGTTGAACGAGCAGTACTTC.

J is TRBJ1-6 and V is TRBV18, with D perhaps matching TRBD1 (5 bases). The CDR3 totals 19 residues. CDR1 and CDR2 (germline): KGHSH, LQKENI. V lost 3 bases to trimming and J lost 6 bases, with 24 bases between them. The chain's CDR3 is CASSPQRGTEYQFNSPLHF. The CDR3 coding sequence is TGTGCCAGCTCACCGCAACGGGGGACGGAGTACCAGTTTAATTCACCCCTCCACTTT.

As for this clonotype: This may arise from a read error, as a much more abundant clone is one base away. The chain joins TRBV6-1 to TRBJ1-1; D remains unclear. CDR1 MNHNS and CDR2 SASEGT come from the germline V gene. The CDR3 runs to 13 residues. The CDR3 coding sequence is TGTGCCAGCATCCCTCGGGGTTACACTGATGCTTTCTTT. Translation: CASIPRGYTDAFF.

The chain links TRBV19 to TRBJ1-6, with D possibly TRBD1 on 5 matching bases. V lost 4 bases and J lost 9, with 22 bases in between. From germline, CDR1 is LNHDA and CDR2 SQIVND (reference sequence). This CDR3 spans 17 amino acids. The CDR3 nucleotides are TGTGCCAGTAGTACGGAGACAGCTTTCGGGTCGGGTTCACCCCTCCACTTT. This gives the protein CASSTETAFGSGSPLHF.

The chain links TRBV20-1 to TRBJ1-1, with D possibly TRBD1 on 5 matching bases. The CDR3 loop spans 14 amino acids. CDR1 is DFQATT, CDR2 SNEGSKA, per germline (reference sequence). V gave up 1 base and J gave up 4 bases, with 13 bases separating them. This CDR3 is CSARAGQGLTEAFF. CDR3 coding DNA: TGCAGTGCTAGAGCGGGTCAGGGTCTCACTGAAGCTTTCTTT.

This clonotype was counted a few times. This chain joins TRBV20-1 and TRBJ2-2; 8 positions agree with TRBD1. V gave up 7 bases and J gave up 5 bases; unmatched junction bases: 9. The CDR3 spans 14 residues. Germline CDR1 reads DFQATT; CDR2 reads SNEGSKA (reference sequence). The CDR3 bases are TGCAGTGTCCCACTGACAGGGGTTACCGGGGAGCTGTTTTTT. This gives the protein CSVPLTGVTGELFF.

The chain uses TRBV6-1 and TRBJ2-3; D is unclear. CDR1 and CDR2 (germline): MNHNS, SASEGT. The CDR3 is 12 amino acids. The ends were cut back, 2 bases at V and 5 bases at J, with 5 bases in the middle. The CDR3 nucleotides read TGTGCCAGCAGTGAACTCGAAGATACGCAGTATTTT. Encoded protein: CASSELEDTQYF.

V and J are TRBV11-2 and TRBJ2-1; D is perhaps TRBD1 (6 bases). CDR3 length: 16 amino acids. V was pared by 1 base and J by 2 bases, with 12 bases between. CDR1 is SGHAT and CDR2 is FQNNGV in the germline V gene. CDR3 residues: CASSLGQVKTYNEQFF. The CDR3 region has the DNA TGTGCCAGCAGCTTAGGACAGGTAAAAACCTACAATGAGCAGTTCTTC.

This clonotype was counted many times. V usage is TRBV6-6 and J usage is TRBJ2-7; possible D gene TRBD1, 5 bases. Germline CDR1 MNHNY, CDR2 SVGAGI (reference sequence). Trimming stripped 8 bases from V and 0 bases from J, with 8 bases between. The CDR3 spans 12 residues. The CDR3 DNA reads as TGTGCCAGCGGGGCCAGCTCCTACGAGCAGTACTTC. It codes for CASGASSYEQYF.

This clonotype was seen a few times. The rearrangement uses TRBV15 and TRBJ1-3; D gene ambiguous. V was trimmed by 0 bases and J by 0 bases, leaving 6 bases between them. The CDR3 runs 15 residues. Germline V lookup: CDR1 LNHNV, CDR2 YYDKDF (reference sequence). For the CDR3, the DNA is TGTGCCACCAGCAGAGAAACCTACTCTGGAAACACCATATATTTT. Protein: CATSRETYSGNTIYF.

The table lists this clonotype with a few counts. CDR3 protein: CASTPGSGAGNTIYF. The CDR3 coding sequence is TGTGCCAGTACCCCTGGGTCCGGGGCTGGAAACACCATATATTTT. J is TRBJ1-3 and V is TRBV19; D call uncertain. Trimming pared 7 bases from V and 2 bases from J, leaving 15 bases between. Germline-derived CDR1 and CDR2 are LNHDA and SQIVND (reference sequence). The CDR3 extends over 15 amino acids.

This clonotype was counted at least ten times. CDR3 in DNA: TGCAGCGTTTACTCTGCAGGGGGCTCCACATGGGAGACCCAGTACTTC. Translating gives CSVYSAGGSTWETQYF. The chain is built from TRBV29-1 and TRBJ2-5; TRBD1 matches 8 bases. V trimming: 5 bases; J trimming: 5 bases; junction bases outside the gene matches: 16. CDR1 and CDR2 (germline): SQVTM, ANQGSEA. CDR3 length: 16 residues.

This rearrangement joins TRBV4-1 to TRBJ2-2; D uncertain. Trimming shortened V by 4 bases and J by 6 bases, and 18 bases separated the two germline ends. The CDR3 loop spans 16 amino acids. The germline CDR1 and CDR2 sequences are MGHRA and YSYEKL. The CDR3 spells CASSRIKGDFSGELFF. CDR3 nucleotides: TGCGCCAGCAGCCGAATCAAGGGTGATTTTTCCGGGGAGCTGTTTTTT.

This clonotype was detected ten times or more. This chain uses TRBV4-1 with TRBJ1-1, with 8 positions matching TRBD1. Trimming removed 1 base from V and 2 bases from J; junction bases left unmatched: 3. Germline V gene sequence: CDR1 MGHRA, CDR2 YSYEKL. The CDR3 totals 15 residues. CDR3 residues: CASSQGDRTNTEAFF. In nucleotides, the CDR3 is TGCGCCAGCAGCCAAGGGGACAGGACAAACACTGAAGCTTTCTTT.

The chain carries TRBV12-3 or TRBV12-4 and TRBJ2-6; TRBD1 agrees at 8 bases. The CDR3 spans 19 residues. CDR3 protein: CTICLASRGLSSGANVLTF. The CDR3, as DNA: TGTACCATCTGTTTAGCGAGCAGGGGGCTATCATCTGGGGCCAACGTCCTGACTTTC.

The V and J genes are TRBV27 and TRBJ2-3; no definite D call. The CDR3 consists of 19 residues. V was pared by 5 bases and J by 0 bases, with 24 bases between. Germline V gene data show CDR1 as MNHEY and CDR2 as SMNVEV (reference sequence). CDR3 amino acids: CASSLEGARSITSTDTQYF. CDR3 bases: TGTGCCAGCAGTCTCGAAGGTGCTAGGTCAATTACTAGCACAGATACGCAGTATTTT.

This clonotype was seen ten or more times. V is TRBV4-1 and J is TRBJ2-7; tentatively, D is TRBD2 (7 bases). From germline, CDR1 is MGHRA and CDR2 YSYEKL. The CDR3 has 18 residues. The V gene lost 0 bases and the J gene lost 1 base, with 19 bases spanning the gap. CDR3 protein: CASSQEGRGAVGSYEQYF. CDR3 DNA sequence: TGCGCCAGCAGCCAAGAAGGACGGGGGGCAGTTGGGTCCTACGAGCAGTACTTC.

The chain joins TRBV10-2 to TRBJ2-7; D gene ambiguous. Deletions cut 4 bases from V and 9 bases from J, with 19 bases between. The CDR3 runs 14 residues. From germline, CDR1 is WSHSY and CDR2 SAAADI. CDR3 DNA sequence: TGCGCCAGCAGTGGGGCCAGCCCGGCTATCGCGCAGTACGTC. Its protein product is CASSGASPAIAQYV.

This clonotype was counted ten times or more. The chain is built from TRBV5-1 and TRBJ2-4; possible D gene TRBD1, 5 bases. Looked up from germline, CDR1 is SGHRS and CDR2 is YFSETQ. V lost 4 bases and J lost 1, with 15 bases in between. This CDR3 is 16 amino acids long. The CDR3 sequence is CASSPGVAGAKNIQYF. CDR3 sequence (DNA): TGCGCCAGCAGCCCGGGTGTGGCAGGGGCCAAAAACATTCAGTACTTC.

This clonotype turned up a few times. DNA of the CDR3: TGCAGTGCTTGGACAGGGTACGAGCAGTACTTC. Translated, it gives CSAWTGYEQYF. The rearrangement joins TRBV20-1 to TRBJ2-7; TRBD1 matches 8 bases. The germline gives CDR1 DFQATT, CDR2 SNEGSKA (reference sequence). The CDR3 contains 11 residues. J gave up 4 bases and V 5 bases, and 1 base lay outside the gene matches.

This clonotype came up many times. The chain employs TRBV3-1 and TRBJ1-2; D is undetermined. CDR1 and CDR2 from the germline V gene are LGHDT and YNNKEL (reference sequence). V lost 3 bases, J lost 3 bases, and 8 bases lay in between. CDR3 size: 13 residues. Written as DNA, the CDR3 is TGTGCCAGCAGCCATAGTGGGGACTATGGCTACACCTTC. Translated, it gives CASSHSGDYGYTF.